This entry describes one T cell receptor (beta chain). The antigen is unknown. Data came from immunoSEQ multiplex PCR; TCRdb stores just in-frame clones and leaves some out. The data hold about 80,000 clones, with about 84% observed a single time. The V end lost 5 bases, the J end lost 2 bases, and 9 bases lay between the germline ends. The CDR3 has 13 amino acids. CDR1 and CDR2 from the germline V gene are LNHDA and SQIVND (reference sequence). These data originate in a study of T cell clones after liver transplantation. About the study: Patients counted as tolerant after at least one year off all immunosuppression, enzymes not exceeding twice normal. Study observations and caveats: Circulating graft-donor-reactive CD4 TCRbeta sequences fell significantly post-transplant in 5 of 8 subjects.

The input for sequencing was CD4+ T cells from blood, taken approximately 3.5 years after liver transplant. The sequence derives from a human patient who received a liver transplant. Some T cells may be provided by the graft donor. This chain joins TRBV19 and TRBJ1-2; D not resolved. The CDR3 coding sequence is TGTGCCAGTAGTGCACAGAGGAACTATGGCTACACCTTC. Protein: CASSAQRNYGYTF. Combining the CDR3 with reference TRBV19 and TRBJ1-2 gives the whole variable domain DGGITQSPKYLFRKEGQNVTLSCEQNLNHDAMYWYRQDPGQGLRLIYYSQIVNDFQKGDIAEGYSVSREKKESFPLTVTSAQKNPTAFYLCASSAQRNYGYTFGSGTRLTVV.